The rows below give T cell receptor beta chains drawn from one sample of a study of response to subunit inactivated influenza vaccine. MiXCR, applied by TCRdb to the RT-PCR reads, yields one record per CDR3 protein. The sample has approximately 680,000 distinct CDR3 sequences, around 14% seen once. The sequenced sample was PBMCs from blood, obtained 12 days after vaccination. All receptors derive from a man in his fifties or sixties who received an inactivated influenza vaccine. The CDR3 runs from the conserved cysteine through the conserved F or W. The D gene is left open where the match is weak. Size is stated for part of the rows, as once, few or many counts, or as a class when the clone is expanded.

abundance	j_gene	d_gene	v_gene	CDR3aa	CDR3nt
.	TRBJ2-5	.	TRBV7-2	CASSLVMEKTQYF	TGTGCCAGCAGCTTAGTGATGGAGAAGACCCAGTACTTC
few	TRBJ2-5	.	TRBV6-2/TRBV6-3	CASSSKRIKETQYF	TGTGCCAGCAGTAGTAAGCGGATAAAAGAGACCCAGTACTTC
.	TRBJ1-2	TRBD1	TRBV3-1	CASSRRQGSSGYTF	TGTGCCAGCAGCAGACGACAGGGGAGCAGCGGCTACACCTTC
few	TRBJ1-2	.	TRBV25-1	CASSEGSGWSGYTF	TGTGCCAGCAGTGAAGGTAGTGGATGGAGCGGCTACACCTTC
few	TRBJ1-4	.	TRBV30	CAWSSQVNEKLFF	TGTGCCTGGAGTTCGCAGGTGAATGAAAAACTGTTTTTT
many	TRBJ2-2	TRBD1	TRBV3-1	CASSRTGFVAGELFF	TGTGCCAGCAGCCGGACAGGGTTCGTTGCCGGGGAGCTGTTTTTT
.	TRBJ2-3	TRBD2	TRBV7-2	CASSLEPSGGEGTQYF	TGTGCCAGCAGCTTAGAGCCTAGCGGGGGGGAAGGTACGCAGTATTTT
.	TRBJ2-2	.	TRBV11-2	CASSLDVPWSRTWTTGELFF	TGTGCCAGCAGCTTAGATGTCCCTTGGTCCCGGACCTGGACCACCGGGGAGCTGTTTTTT
few	TRBJ2-5	.	TRBV20-1	CSASPTGETQYF	TGCAGTGCTAGCCCCACCGGGGAGACCCAGTACTTC
.	TRBJ1-1	TRBD1	TRBV6-1	CASSERGQGVTEAFF	TGTGCCAGCAGTGAACGGGGACAGGGGGTGACTGAAGCTTTCTTT
few	TRBJ2-5	TRBD2	TRBV7-8	CASSVDSGGRGETQYF	TGTGCCAGCAGCGTTGATAGCGGGGGGCGTGGGGAGACCCAGTACTTC
few	TRBJ1-6	TRBD1	TRBV7-2	CASSRWTGAPDSPLHF	TGTGCCAGCAGCCGCTGGACAGGGGCTCCCGATTCACCCCTCCACTTT
few	TRBJ2-3	.	TRBV18	CASSDPPDTQYF	TGTGCCAGTTCCGACCCCCCAGATACGCAGTATTTT